One and the same sample provided the 5 T cell receptor beta chains below, sequenced in a study of T cell changes during pregnancy in multiple sclerosis. Sequencing was performed with immunoSEQ multiplex PCR; in TCRdb, only in-frame clones are kept and a portion is missing. The sample carries roughly 56,000 clones, about 90% recorded once. Sample: CD4+ T cells from peripheral blood mononuclear cells, taken after pregnancy. The receptors come from a female donor in good health, enrolled as a control in a pregnancy study.

The gene calls are TRBV14 and TRBJ2-3; 7 bases are shared with TRBD2. Germline V gene sequence: CDR1 SGHDN, CDR2 FVKESK. This CDR3 comprises 14 residues. V lost 4 bases and J lost 4; bases outside the gene matches: 5. CDR3 nucleotides: TGTGCCAGCAGCCCGGCGGGGGTTGCAGATACGCAGTATTTT. Its translation is CASSPAGVADTQYF. Combining the CDR3 with reference TRBV14 and TRBJ2-3 gives the whole variable domain EAGVTQFPSHSVIEKGQTVTLRCDPISGHDNLYWYRRVMGKEIKFLLHFVKESKQDESGMPNNRFLAERTGGTYSTLKVQPAELEDSGVYFCASSPAGVADTQYFGPGTRLTVL.

V is TRBV5-1 and J is TRBJ2-7; 8 bases are a match to TRBD1. This CDR3 is built from 15 residues. The trim removed 3 bases at V and 3 bases at J, leaving 8 bases unmatched. Germline V gene lookup returns CDR1 SGHRS and CDR2 YFSETQ. The CDR3 spells CASSYGQGQVYEQYF. The CDR3 DNA sequence: TGCGCCAGCAGCTATGGACAGGGCCAGGTCTACGAGCAGTACTTC.

This clone was counted at least ten times. This rearrangement joins TRBV6-6 to TRBJ1-1; the match to TRBD1 covers 11 bases. This CDR3 spans 16 amino acids. Looked up from germline, CDR1 is MNHNY and CDR2 is SVGAGI (reference sequence). V gave up 7 bases and J gave up 5 bases; unmatched junction bases: 12. The CDR3 sequence: CASIPPDRGRTTEAFF. CDR3 sequence (DNA): TGTGCCAGCATCCCCCCGGACAGGGGGCGGACTACTGAAGCTTTCTTT.

The V and J genes are TRBV11-2 and TRBJ2-1; possible D gene TRBD2, 6 bases. The length of the CDR3 is 15 residues. Per germline, CDR1 SGHAT and CDR2 FQNNGV. Trimming took off 0 bases at V and 4 bases at J, with 10 bases between the two ends. CDR3 sequence reads: CASSLDGTFYNEQFF. CDR3 in DNA: TGTGCCAGCAGCTTAGATGGGACTTTTTACAATGAGCAGTTCTTC.

V is TRBV9 and J is TRBJ1-1; TRBD1 matches 7 bases. The CDR3 has 13 amino acids. Losses at the gene ends were 2 bases for V and 8 bases for J; bases not matched to a gene: 6. CDR1 SGDLS and CDR2 YYNGEE come from the germline V gene. DNA for the CDR3: TGTGCCAGCAGCGTCGCCGAGGGGGCCGAAGCTTTCTTT. Protein sequence: CASSVAEGAEAFF.